The 3 T cell receptor beta chains reported below all come from one sample, sequenced in a study of radiation and T cells in renal cell carcinoma. The sample's time point: blood 2 weeks post-SBRT. Treatment indicated: 15 Gy SBRT to primary tumor, nephrectomy 4 weeks later. Sequencing used immunoSEQ multiplex PCR; TCRdb keeps in-frame clones, though not all of them. The sample has 100,000 to 150,000 clones, roughly 77% seen once. This material consisted of blood, taken from a patient whose treatment included radiotherapy and nephrectomy. The source is a woman aged 55-69 years with renal cell carcinoma.

The gene calls are TRBV2 and TRBJ2-7, with D tentatively TRBD1 or TRBD2 (6 bases each). Trimming left V 3 bases short and J 2 bases short, with 14 bases between. Germline CDR1 SNHLY, CDR2 FYNNEI. The CDR3 runs 15 residues. The CDR3 DNA sequence: TGTGCCAGCAGTGATGGATCGGGGGCCCCCTACGAGCAGTACTTC. This encodes CASSDGSGAPYEQYF.

The J gene is TRBJ2-2, the V gene TRBV7-2, with 7 bases aligning to TRBD2. This CDR3 is built from 15 residues. Per the germline V gene, CDR1 is SGHTA and CDR2 is FQGNSA. V lost 8 bases, J lost 6 bases, and 12 bases stayed unmatched. CDR3 sequence reads: CASGAPSGISGELFF. For the CDR3, the DNA is TGTGCCAGCGGGGCCCCAAGCGGGATTTCCGGGGAGCTGTTTTTT.

This chain uses TRBV2 with TRBJ1-1; D uncertain. Deletions cut 3 bases from V and 1 base from J, with 9 bases between. The CDR3 contains 14 residues. The germline gives CDR1 SNHLY, CDR2 FYNNEI. The CDR3: CASSDPTWNTEAFF. CDR3 bases: TGTGCCAGCAGTGATCCGACTTGGAACACTGAAGCTTTCTTT.